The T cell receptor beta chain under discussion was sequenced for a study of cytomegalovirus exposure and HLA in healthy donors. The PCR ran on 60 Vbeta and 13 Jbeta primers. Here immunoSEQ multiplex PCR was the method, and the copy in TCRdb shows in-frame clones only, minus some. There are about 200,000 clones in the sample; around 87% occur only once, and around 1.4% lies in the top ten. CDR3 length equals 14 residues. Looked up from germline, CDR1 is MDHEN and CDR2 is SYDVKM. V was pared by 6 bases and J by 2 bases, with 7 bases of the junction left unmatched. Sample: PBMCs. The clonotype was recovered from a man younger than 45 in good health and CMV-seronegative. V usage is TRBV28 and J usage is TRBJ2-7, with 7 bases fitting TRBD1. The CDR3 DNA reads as TGTGCCAGCAGACAGGGGCAAGCACCCTACGAGCAGTACTTC. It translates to CASRQGQAPYEQYF.